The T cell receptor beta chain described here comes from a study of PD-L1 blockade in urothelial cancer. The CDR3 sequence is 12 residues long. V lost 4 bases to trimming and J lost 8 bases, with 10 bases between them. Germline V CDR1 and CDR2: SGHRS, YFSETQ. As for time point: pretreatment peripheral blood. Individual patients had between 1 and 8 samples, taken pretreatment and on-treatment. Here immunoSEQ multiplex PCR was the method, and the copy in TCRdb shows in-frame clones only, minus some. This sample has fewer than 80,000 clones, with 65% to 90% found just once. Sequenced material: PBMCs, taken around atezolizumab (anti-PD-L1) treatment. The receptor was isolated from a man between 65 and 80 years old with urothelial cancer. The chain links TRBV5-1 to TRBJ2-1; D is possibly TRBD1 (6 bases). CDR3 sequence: CASSVQGHEQFF. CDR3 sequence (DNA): TGCGCCAGCAGCGTACAGGGCCATGAGCAGTTCTTC.